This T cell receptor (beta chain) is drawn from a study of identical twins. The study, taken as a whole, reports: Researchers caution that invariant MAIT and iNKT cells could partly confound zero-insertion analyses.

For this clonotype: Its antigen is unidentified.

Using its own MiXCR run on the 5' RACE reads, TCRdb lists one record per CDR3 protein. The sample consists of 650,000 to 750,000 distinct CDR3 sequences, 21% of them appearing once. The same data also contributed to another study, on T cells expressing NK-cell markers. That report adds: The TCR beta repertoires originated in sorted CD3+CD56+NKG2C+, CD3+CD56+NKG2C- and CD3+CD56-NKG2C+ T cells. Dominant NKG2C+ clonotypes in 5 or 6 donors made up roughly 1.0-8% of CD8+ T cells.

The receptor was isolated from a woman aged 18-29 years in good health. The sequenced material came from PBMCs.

The CDR3 nucleotides are TGTGCCAGCAGTGAAGAGGGGGGGAACACTGAAGCTTTCTTT. Its protein is CASSEEGGNTEAFF. The chain combines TRBV2 with TRBJ1-1; perhaps TRBD1 as D (6 bases). Looked up from germline, CDR1 is SNHLY and CDR2 is FYNNEI. The V end lost 1 base, the J end lost 1 base, and 7 bases lay between the germline ends. CDR3 length equals 14 residues.